This T cell receptor (beta chain) was sequenced during a study of T-cell memory formation after mild COVID-19. On the study more broadly: For the most part, TCR clusters were specific to one donor.

This clonotype was detected many times. TCR alpha and TCR beta cDNA libraries carrying sample barcodes and UMIs were produced by 5'RACE using constant-segment primers. Via MiXCR, TCRdb re-called the 5' RACE reads, giving one row per CDR3 protein. The table has over 350,000 distinct CDR3 sequences, about 15% seen once; the top ten hold 20% to 25%. The TCR was taken from a man aged 18 to 30 who had mild COVID-19 (a few samples of this study predate the infection). Cell type and time point are not known. The sequenced sample consisted of PBMCs or a T cell subset sorted from them (not recorded which).

CDR3 DNA: TGTGCCAGCAGTACAGGGGCAACTAATGAAAAACTGTTTTTT. Protein: CASSTGATNEKLFF. V and J are TRBV27 and TRBJ1-4; 7 bases align to TRBD1. The germline V gene encodes CDR1 MNHEY and CDR2 SMNVEV (reference sequence). The CDR3 is 14 amino acids. The trim removed 5 bases at V and 0 bases at J, leaving 0 bases unmatched.